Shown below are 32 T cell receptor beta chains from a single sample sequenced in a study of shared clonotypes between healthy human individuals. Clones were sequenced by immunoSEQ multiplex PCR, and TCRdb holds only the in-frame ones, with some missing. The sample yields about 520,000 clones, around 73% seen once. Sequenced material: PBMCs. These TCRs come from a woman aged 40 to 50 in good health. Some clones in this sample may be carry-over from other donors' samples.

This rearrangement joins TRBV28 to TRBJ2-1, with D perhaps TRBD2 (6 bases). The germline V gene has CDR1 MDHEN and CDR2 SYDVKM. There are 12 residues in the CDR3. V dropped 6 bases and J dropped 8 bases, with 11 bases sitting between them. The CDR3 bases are TGTGCCAGCAGCCGGACTATTTATGAGCAGTTCTTC. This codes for CASSRTIYEQFF.

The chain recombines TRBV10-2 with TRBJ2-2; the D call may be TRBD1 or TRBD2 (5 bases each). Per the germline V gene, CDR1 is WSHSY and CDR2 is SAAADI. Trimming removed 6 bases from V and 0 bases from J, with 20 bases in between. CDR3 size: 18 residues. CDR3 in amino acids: CASRPSGGPDANTGELFF. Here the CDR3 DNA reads TGCGCCAGCAGGCCGTCTGGGGGTCCCGATGCGAACACCGGGGAGCTGTTTTTT.

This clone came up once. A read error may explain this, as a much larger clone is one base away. The DNA for the CDR3 is TGTGCCACCGGCAGAGGGGCTGAGCCAGGGGAGCAGTTCTTC. Protein product: CATGRGAEPGEQFF. The chain recombines TRBV15 with TRBJ2-1; D may correspond to TRBD1 or TRBD2 (5 bases each). Germline CDR1 and CDR2: LNHNV and YYDKDF (reference sequence). The CDR3 runs 14 residues.

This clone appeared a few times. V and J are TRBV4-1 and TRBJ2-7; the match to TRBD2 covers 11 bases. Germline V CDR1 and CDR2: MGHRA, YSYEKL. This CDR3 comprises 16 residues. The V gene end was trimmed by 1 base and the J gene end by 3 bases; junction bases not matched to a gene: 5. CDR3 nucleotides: TGCGCCAGCAGCCAAGCTAGCGGGAGGACGAACTACGAGCAGTACTTC. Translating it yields CASSQASGRTNYEQYF.

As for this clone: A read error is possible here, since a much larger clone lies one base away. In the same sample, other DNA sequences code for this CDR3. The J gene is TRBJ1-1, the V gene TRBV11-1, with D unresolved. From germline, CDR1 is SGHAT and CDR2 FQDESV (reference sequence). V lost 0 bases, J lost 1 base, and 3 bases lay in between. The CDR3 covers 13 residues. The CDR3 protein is CASSLARNTEAFF. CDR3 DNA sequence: TGTGCCAGCAGCTTAGCCAGGAACACTGAAGCTTTCTTT.

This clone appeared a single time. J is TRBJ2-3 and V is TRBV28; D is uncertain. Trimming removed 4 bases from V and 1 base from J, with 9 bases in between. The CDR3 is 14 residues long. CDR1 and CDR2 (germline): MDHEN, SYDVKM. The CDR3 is CASSSPAGTDTQYF. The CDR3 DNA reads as TGTGCCAGCAGTTCCCCAGCTGGCACAGATACGCAGTATTTT.

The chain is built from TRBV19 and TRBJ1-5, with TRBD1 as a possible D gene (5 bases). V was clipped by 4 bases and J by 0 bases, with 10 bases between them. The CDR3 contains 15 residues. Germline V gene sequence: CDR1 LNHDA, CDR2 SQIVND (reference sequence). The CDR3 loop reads CASSKQGNSNQPQHF. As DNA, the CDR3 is TGTGCCAGTAGTAAGCAGGGCAATAGCAATCAGCCCCAGCATTTT.

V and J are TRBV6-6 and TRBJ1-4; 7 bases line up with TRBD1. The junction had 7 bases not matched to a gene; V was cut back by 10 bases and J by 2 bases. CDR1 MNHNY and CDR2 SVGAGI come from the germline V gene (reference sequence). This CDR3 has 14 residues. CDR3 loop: CATLRDSTNEKLFF. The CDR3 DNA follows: TGTGCCACCCTCCGGGACAGCACTAATGAAAAACTGTTTTTT.

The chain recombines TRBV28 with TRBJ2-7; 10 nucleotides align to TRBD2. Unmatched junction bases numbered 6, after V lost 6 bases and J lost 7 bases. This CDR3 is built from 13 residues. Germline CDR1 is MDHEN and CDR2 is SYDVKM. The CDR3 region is CASRGLAEREQYF. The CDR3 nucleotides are TGTGCCAGCAGAGGACTAGCGGAGAGGGAGCAGTACTTC.

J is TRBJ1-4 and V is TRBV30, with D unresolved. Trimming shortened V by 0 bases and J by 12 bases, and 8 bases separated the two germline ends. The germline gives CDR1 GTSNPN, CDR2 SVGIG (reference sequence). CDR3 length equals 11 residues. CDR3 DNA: TGTGCCTGGAGTGTACAAGGCCAACTGTTTTTT. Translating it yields CAWSVQGQLFF.

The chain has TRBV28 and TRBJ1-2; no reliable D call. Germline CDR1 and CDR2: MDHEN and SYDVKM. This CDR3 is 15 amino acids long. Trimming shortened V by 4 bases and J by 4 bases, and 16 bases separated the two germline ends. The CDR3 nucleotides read TGTGCCAGCAGTTCCCGGGCCAGTCGATTCTATGGCTACACCTTC. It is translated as CASSSRASRFYGYTF.

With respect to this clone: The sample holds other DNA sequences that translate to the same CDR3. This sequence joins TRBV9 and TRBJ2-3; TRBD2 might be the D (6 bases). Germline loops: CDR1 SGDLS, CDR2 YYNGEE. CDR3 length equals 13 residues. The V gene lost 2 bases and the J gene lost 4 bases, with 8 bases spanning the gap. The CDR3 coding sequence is TGTGCCAGCAGCGTCGGAGGGGCAGATACGCAGTATTTT. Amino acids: CASSVGGADTQYF.

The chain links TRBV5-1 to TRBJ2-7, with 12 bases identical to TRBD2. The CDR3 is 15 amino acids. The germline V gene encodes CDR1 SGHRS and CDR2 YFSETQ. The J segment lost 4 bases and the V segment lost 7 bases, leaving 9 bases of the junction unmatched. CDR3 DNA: TGCGCCAGCTCAAGACTAGCGGGAGTGGAATACGAGCAGTACTTC. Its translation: CASSRLAGVEYEQYF. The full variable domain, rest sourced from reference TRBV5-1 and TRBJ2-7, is KAGVTQTPRYLIKTRGQQVTLSCSPISGHRSVSWYQQTPGQGLQFLFEYFSETQRNKGNFPGRFSGRQFSNSRSEMNVSTLELGDSALYLCASSRLAGVEYEQYFGPGTRLTVT.

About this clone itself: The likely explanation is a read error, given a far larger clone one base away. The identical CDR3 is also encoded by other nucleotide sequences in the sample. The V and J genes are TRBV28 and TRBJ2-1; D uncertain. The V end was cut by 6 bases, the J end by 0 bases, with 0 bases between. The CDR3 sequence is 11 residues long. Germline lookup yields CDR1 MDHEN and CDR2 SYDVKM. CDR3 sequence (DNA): TGTGCCAGCAGCTCCTACAATGAGCAGTTCTTC. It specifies CASSSYNEQFF.

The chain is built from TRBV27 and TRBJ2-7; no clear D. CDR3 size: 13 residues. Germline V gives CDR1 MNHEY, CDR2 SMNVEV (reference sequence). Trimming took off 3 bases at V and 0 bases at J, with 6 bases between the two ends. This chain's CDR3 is CASSLGPSYEQYF. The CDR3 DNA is TGTGCCAGCAGTTTGGGCCCCTCCTACGAGCAGTACTTC.

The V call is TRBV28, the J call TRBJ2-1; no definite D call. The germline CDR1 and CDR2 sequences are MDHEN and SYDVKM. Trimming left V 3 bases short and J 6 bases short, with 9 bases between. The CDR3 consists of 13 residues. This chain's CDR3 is CASSFYYLNEQFF. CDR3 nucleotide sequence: TGTGCCAGCAGTTTTTACTATCTCAATGAGCAGTTCTTC.

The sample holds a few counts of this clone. CDR3 sequence reads: CASSPPLGQSSKQPQHF. The DNA for the CDR3 is TGTGCCAGCAGTCCCCCGTTGGGCCAATCAAGTAAGCAGCCCCAGCATTTT. The chain is built from TRBV28 and TRBJ1-5, with unresolved D. The CDR3 is 17 amino acids. V was clipped by 5 bases and J by 7 bases, with 24 bases between them. CDR1 is MDHEN and CDR2 is SYDVKM in the germline V gene.

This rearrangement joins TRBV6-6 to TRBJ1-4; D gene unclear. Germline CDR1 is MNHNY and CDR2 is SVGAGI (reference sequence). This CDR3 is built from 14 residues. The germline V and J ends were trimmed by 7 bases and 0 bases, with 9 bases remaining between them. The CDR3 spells CASIKSSTNEKLFF. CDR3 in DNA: TGTGCCAGCATTAAGAGCTCAACTAATGAAAAACTGTTTTTT.

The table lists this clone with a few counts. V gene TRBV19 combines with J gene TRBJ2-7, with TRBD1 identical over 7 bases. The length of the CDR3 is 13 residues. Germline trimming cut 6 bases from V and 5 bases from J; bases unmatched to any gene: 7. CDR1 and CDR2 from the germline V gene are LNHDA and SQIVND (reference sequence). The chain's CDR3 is CASSGQVMNEQYF. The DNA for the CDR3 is TGTGCCAGTAGCGGACAGGTGATGAACGAGCAGTACTTC.

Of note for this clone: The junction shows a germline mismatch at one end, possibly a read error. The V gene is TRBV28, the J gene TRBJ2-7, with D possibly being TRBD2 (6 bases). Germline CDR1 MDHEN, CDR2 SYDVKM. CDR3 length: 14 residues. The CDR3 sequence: CASSLGTLSFEQYF. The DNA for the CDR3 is TGTGCCAGCAGTTTAGGGACTCTTTCCTTCGAGCAGTACTTC.

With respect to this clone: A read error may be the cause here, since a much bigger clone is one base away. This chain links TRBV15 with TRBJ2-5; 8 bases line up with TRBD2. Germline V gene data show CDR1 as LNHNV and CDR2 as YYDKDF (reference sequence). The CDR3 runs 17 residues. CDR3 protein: CAASTGDLAGSGETQYF. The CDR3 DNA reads TGTGCCGCCAGCACTGGGGACTTAGCGGGATCGGGCGAGACCCAGTACTTC.

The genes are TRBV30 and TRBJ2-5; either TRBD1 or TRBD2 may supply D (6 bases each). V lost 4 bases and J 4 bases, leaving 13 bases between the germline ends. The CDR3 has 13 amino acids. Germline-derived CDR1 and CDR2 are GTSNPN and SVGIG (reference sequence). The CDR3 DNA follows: TGTGCCTGGAAGATACAGGGAGGAGAGACCCAGTACTTC. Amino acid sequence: CAWKIQGGETQYF. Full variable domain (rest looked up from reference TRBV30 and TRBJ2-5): SQTIHQWPATLVQPVGSPLSLECTVEGTSNPNLYWYRQAAGRGLQLLFYSVGIGQISSEVPQNLSASRPQDRQFILSSKKLLLSDSGFYLCAWKIQGGETQYFGPGTRLLVL.

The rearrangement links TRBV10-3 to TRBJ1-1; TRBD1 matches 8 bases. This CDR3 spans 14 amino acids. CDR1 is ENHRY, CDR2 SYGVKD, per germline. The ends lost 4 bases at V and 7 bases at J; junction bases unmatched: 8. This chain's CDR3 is CAISVQGAQGEAFF. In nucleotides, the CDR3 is TGTGCCATCAGTGTTCAGGGGGCGCAGGGTGAAGCTTTCTTT.

The CDR3 region is CASSGGTTADEQFF. CDR3 DNA sequence: TGTGCCAGTAGTGGCGGGACCACGGCCGATGAGCAGTTCTTC. The chain links TRBV19 to TRBJ2-1, with D possibly being TRBD2 (6 bases). Germline CDR1 and CDR2: LNHDA and SQIVND (reference sequence). There are 14 residues in the CDR3. Trimming cost V 5 bases and J 8 bases, with 16 bases left between them.

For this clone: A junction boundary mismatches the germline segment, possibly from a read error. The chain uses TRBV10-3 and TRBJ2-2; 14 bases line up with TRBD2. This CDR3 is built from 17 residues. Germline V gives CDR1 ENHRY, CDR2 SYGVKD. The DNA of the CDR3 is TGTGCCACTGGGACTAGCGGGAGTACCCGGGGGCACCGGGGAGCTGTTTTT. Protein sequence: CATGTSGSTRGHRGAVF.

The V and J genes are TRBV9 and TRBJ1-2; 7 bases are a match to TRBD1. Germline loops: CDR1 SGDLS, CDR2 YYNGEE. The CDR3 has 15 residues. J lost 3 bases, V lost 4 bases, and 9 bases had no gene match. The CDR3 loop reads CASSQEEGAYYGYTF. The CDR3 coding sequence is TGTGCCAGCAGCCAAGAAGAGGGGGCATACTATGGCTACACCTTC.

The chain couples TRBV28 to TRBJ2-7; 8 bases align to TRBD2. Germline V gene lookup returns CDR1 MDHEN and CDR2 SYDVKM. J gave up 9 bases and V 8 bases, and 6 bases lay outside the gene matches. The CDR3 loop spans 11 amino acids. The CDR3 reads CASGWREVQYF. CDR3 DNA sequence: TGTGCCAGCGGGTGGCGGGAGGTGCAGTACTTC.

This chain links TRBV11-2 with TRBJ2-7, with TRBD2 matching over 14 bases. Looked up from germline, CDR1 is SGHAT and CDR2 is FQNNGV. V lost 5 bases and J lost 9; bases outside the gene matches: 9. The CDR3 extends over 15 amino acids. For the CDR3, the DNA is TGTGCCAGCAGCATAGGGGGGACTAGCGGGAGAAGGCAGTACTTC. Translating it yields CASSIGGTSGRRQYF. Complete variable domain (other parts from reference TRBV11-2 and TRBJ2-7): EAGVAQSPRYKIIEKRQSVAFWCNPISGHATLYWYQQILGQGPKLLIQFQNNGVVDDSQLPKDRFSAERLKGVDSTLKIQPAKLEDSAVYLCASSIGGTSGRRQYFGPGTRLTVT.

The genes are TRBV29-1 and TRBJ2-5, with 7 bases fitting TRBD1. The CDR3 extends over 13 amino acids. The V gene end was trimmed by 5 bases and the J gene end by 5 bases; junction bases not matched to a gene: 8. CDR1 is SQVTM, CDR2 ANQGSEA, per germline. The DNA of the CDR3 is TGCAGCGTTCTCACAGGGGCTTTGGAGACCCAGTACTTC. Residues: CSVLTGALETQYF.

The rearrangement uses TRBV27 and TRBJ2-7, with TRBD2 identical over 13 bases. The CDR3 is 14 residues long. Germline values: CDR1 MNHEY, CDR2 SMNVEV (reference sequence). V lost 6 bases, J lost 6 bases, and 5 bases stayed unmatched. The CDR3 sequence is CASRSGLAGIEQYF. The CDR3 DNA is TGTGCCAGCAGGTCGGGACTAGCGGGAATCGAGCAGTACTTC.

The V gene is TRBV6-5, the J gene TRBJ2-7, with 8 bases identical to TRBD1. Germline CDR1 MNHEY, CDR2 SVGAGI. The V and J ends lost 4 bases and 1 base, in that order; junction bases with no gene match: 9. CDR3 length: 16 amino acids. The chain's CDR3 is CASSSIAGTGSYEQYF. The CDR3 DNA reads TGTGCCAGCAGTTCAATCGCCGGGACAGGTTCCTACGAGCAGTACTTC.

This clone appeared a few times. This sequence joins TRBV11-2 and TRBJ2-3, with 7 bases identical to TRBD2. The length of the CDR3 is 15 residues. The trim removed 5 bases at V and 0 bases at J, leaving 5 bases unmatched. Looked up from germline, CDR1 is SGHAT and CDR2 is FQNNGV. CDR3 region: CASSLSGSSTDTQYF. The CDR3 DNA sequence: TGTGCCAGCAGCCTTAGCGGGTCTAGCACAGATACGCAGTATTTT.